Following are 28 T cell receptor beta chains from one sample sequenced in a study of blood T cell repertoires in COVID-19. Profiled with immunoSEQ multiplex PCR; TCRdb holds only in-frame clones, not every one. Here the sample spans fewer than 150,000 clones, approximately 83% being singletons. Source material: peripheral blood. The receptors here all came from a woman aged 50 to 60 who had recovered from COVID-19.

This chain links TRBV18 with TRBJ2-1; 7 bases are shared with TRBD2. The J segment lost 3 bases and the V segment lost 3 bases, leaving 11 bases of the junction unmatched. Germline V gives CDR1 KGHSH, CDR2 LQKENI. This CDR3 is 17 amino acids long. CDR3 sequence: CASSPRAREGRYNEQFF. Written as DNA, the CDR3 is TGTGCCAGCTCACCCAGGGCGAGGGAGGGCCGCTACAATGAGCAGTTCTTC.

Concerning this clone: The conserved phenylalanine or tryptophan normally closing the CDR3 is absent here, so this likely arose from a read error. No DNA is shown, since the ends of the CDR3 on it are uncertain; the CDR3 is the one TCRdb lists. The rearrangement uses TRBV10-3 and TRBJ2-7; the table's TRBD1 call for D was not verified on the DNA. Germline lookup yields CDR1 ENHRY and CDR2 SYGVKD. The CDR3 numbers 12 amino acids, ends counted. The CDR3 protein is CAIKDPKGVLIL.

The rearrangement joins TRBV5-1 to TRBJ2-3; possible D gene TRBD1, 5 bases. Germline CDR1 SGHRS, CDR2 YFSETQ. The CDR3 is 14 amino acids. V shed 7 bases and J shed 2 bases, with 14 bases lying between them. CDR3 coding DNA: TGCGCCAGCGGAATTGGGGCAGACACAGATACGCAGTATTTT. This sequence encodes CASGIGADTDTQYF. The full variable domain, with the rest looked up from reference TRBV5-1 and TRBJ2-3, is KAGVTQTPRYLIKTRGQQVTLSCSPISGHRSVSWYQQTPGQGLQFLFEYFSETQRNKGNFPGRFSGRQFSNSRSEMNVSTLELGDSALYLCASGIGADTDTQYFGPGTRLTVL.

The rearrangement uses TRBV5-1 and TRBJ1-4; perhaps TRBD1 as D (5 bases). Germline assignment: CDR1 SGHRS and CDR2 YFSETQ. The V gene lost 4 bases and the J gene lost 0 bases, with 10 bases spanning the gap. The CDR3 has 15 amino acids. This chain's CDR3 is CASSAAGTTNEKLFF. The CDR3 coding sequence is TGCGCCAGCAGCGCCGCAGGGACAACTAATGAAAAACTGTTTTTT.

The chain joins TRBV4-2 to TRBJ2-1, with 12 positions matching TRBD2. CDR1 and CDR2 (germline): LGHNA, YNFKEQ. The J segment lost 6 bases and the V segment lost 2 bases, leaving 2 bases of the junction unmatched. This CDR3 is 15 amino acids long. CDR3 sequence: CASSQRTSGANEQFF. The DNA of the CDR3 is TGTGCCAGCAGCCAACGGACTAGCGGGGCCAATGAGCAGTTCTTC.

This clone was seen once. V usage is TRBV18 and J usage is TRBJ1-1; TRBD1 agrees at 9 bases. Germline-derived CDR1 and CDR2 are KGHSH and LQKENI. The CDR3 has 17 residues. V shed 5 bases, J shed 5 bases, and the junction held 15 bases outside the gene matches. CDR3 coding DNA: TGTGCCAGCTCAACCGGGACAGGGAGTTTCCATGGGACTGAAGCTTTCTTT. Amino acid sequence: CASSTGTGSFHGTEAFF.

The gene calls are TRBV10-1 and TRBJ1-5, with 8 positions matching TRBD1. This CDR3 is built from 14 residues. Germline-derived CDR1 and CDR2 are WNHNN and SYGVQD (reference sequence). The junction had 6 bases not matched to a gene; V was cut back by 10 bases and J by 1 base. The chain's CDR3 is CATTDRDSNQPQHF. CDR3 DNA sequence: TGCGCCACCACGGACAGGGACAGCAATCAGCCCCAGCATTTT.

V and J are TRBV5-4 and TRBJ1-6; 7 positions match TRBD1. The CDR3 is 14 residues long. Germline-derived CDR1 and CDR2 are SGHNT and YYREEE (reference sequence). Trimming took 4 bases from V and 10 from J; bases not matched to a gene: 8. The CDR3 is CASSPNTGESPLHF. The CDR3 DNA sequence: TGTGCCAGCAGCCCAAACACAGGGGAATCACCCCTCCACTTT.

CDR3 residues: CASKGNKLTDTQYF. CDR3 sequence (DNA): TGCGCCAGCAAGGGGAACAAACTCACAGATACGCAGTATTTT. The chain combines TRBV10-2 with TRBJ2-3; tentatively, D is TRBD1 (5 bases). V lost 7 bases and J lost 2, with 13 bases in between. This CDR3 comprises 14 residues. Per germline, CDR1 WSHSY and CDR2 SAAADI.

The chain employs TRBV7-9 and TRBJ2-1, with TRBD2 matching over 9 bases. This CDR3 contains 16 residues. The J segment lost 10 bases and the V segment lost 0 bases, leaving 10 bases of the junction unmatched. CDR1 SEHNR and CDR2 FQNEAQ come from the germline V gene (reference sequence). The CDR3 DNA reads TGTGCCAGCAGCTTAGCTCTGGCGGGAGGGCCACGAGAGCAGTTCTTC. This sequence encodes CASSLALAGGPREQFF. The whole variable domain, filled in from reference TRBV7-9 and TRBJ2-1, reads DTGVSQNPRHKITKRGQNVTFRCDPISEHNRLYWYRQTLGQGPEFLTYFQNEAQLEKSRLLSDRFSAERPKGSFSTLEIQRTEQGDSAMYLCASSLALAGGPREQFFGPGTRLTVL.

V and J are TRBV5-1 and TRBJ1-2; 9 positions match TRBD1. The J segment lost 4 bases and the V segment lost 3 bases, leaving 10 bases of the junction unmatched. CDR1 SGHRS and CDR2 YFSETQ come from the germline V gene. CDR3 length equals 16 residues. CDR3 sequence reads: CASSWKTGGDGYGYTF. The CDR3 DNA sequence: TGCGCCAGCAGCTGGAAGACAGGGGGTGACGGCTATGGCTACACCTTC.

This clone was picked up one time. The V call is TRBV30, the J call TRBJ2-1; no clear D. The germline V and J ends were trimmed by 3 bases and 4 bases, with 10 bases remaining between them. Germline V CDR1 and CDR2: GTSNPN, SVGIG (reference sequence). The CDR3 is 13 amino acids. CDR3 nucleotide sequence: TGTGCCTGGAGCGTACAGTTATACAATGAGCAGTTCTTC. It encodes CAWSVQLYNEQFF.

This chain links TRBV19 with TRBJ2-4; 7 bases are shared with TRBD1. With V trimmed by 9 bases and J by 4 bases, 3 bases remained unmatched. CDR3 length: 12 amino acids. CDR1 is LNHDA and CDR2 is SQIVND in the germline V gene (reference sequence). The CDR3 DNA is TGTGCCAGCGAGGACAGGAAAAACATTCAGTACTTC. Translated: CASEDRKNIQYF. The full variable domain, completed using reference TRBV19 and TRBJ2-4, is DGGITQSPKYLFRKEGQNVTLSCEQNLNHDAMYWYRQDPGQGLRLIYYSQIVNDFQKGDIAEGYSVSREKKESFPLTVTSAQKNPTAFYLCASEDRKNIQYFGAGTRLSVL.

The V call is TRBV2, the J call TRBJ1-2; D is ambiguous. The CDR3 runs to 12 residues. V dropped 5 bases and J dropped 8 bases, with 12 bases sitting between them. Germline V gene sequence: CDR1 SNHLY, CDR2 FYNNEI. The CDR3 reads CASSRSTGGYTF. DNA of the CDR3: TGTGCCAGCAGTCGGTCGACGGGAGGCTACACCTTC.

The chain employs TRBV5-1 and TRBJ2-1, with 7 bases that match TRBD2. With V trimmed by 0 bases and J by 6 bases, 12 bases remained unmatched. The germline CDR1 and CDR2 sequences are SGHRS and YFSETQ. CDR3 size: 17 residues. The CDR3 DNA sequence: TGCGCCAGCAGCTTGGAATTTAGAGGACCTAGCGGCAATGAGCAGTTCTTC. Its translation: CASSLEFRGPSGNEQFF.

The chain recombines TRBV5-8 with TRBJ2-3; 9 positions agree with TRBD2. The CDR3 contains 17 residues. Per germline, CDR1 SGHTS and CDR2 YDEGEE. Trimming took 0 bases from V and 4 from J; bases not matched to a gene: 9. The CDR3 coding sequence is TGTGCCAGCAGCTTGGCCCCGTTAGCGGGAGTAGCAGATACGCAGTATTTT. Translating gives CASSLAPLAGVADTQYF.

J is TRBJ2-5 and V is TRBV5-6; tentative D call: TRBD1 (7 bases). V was trimmed by 1 base and J by 5 bases, leaving 18 bases between them. From germline, CDR1 is SGHDT and CDR2 YYEEEE. This CDR3 region has 16 residues. CDR3 DNA sequence: TGTGCCAGCAGCTTGCCGCGGGACAGCCGGCGGGAGACCCAGTACTTC. Amino acids: CASSLPRDSRRETQYF.

This chain joins TRBV4-1 and TRBJ1-2, with TRBD1 identical over 11 bases. The CDR3 is 14 amino acids. With V trimmed by 4 bases and J by 6 bases, 4 bases remained unmatched. The germline CDR1 and CDR2 sequences are MGHRA and YSYEKL. CDR3 sequence (DNA): TGCGCCAGCAGCCGCCCGGGACAGGGGGATGGCTACACCTTC. Translation gives CASSRPGQGDGYTF.

The chain recombines TRBV7-8 with TRBJ2-1; D not resolved. This CDR3 contains 11 residues. The germline V and J ends were trimmed by 2 bases and 9 bases, with 5 bases remaining between them. CDR1 and CDR2 (germline): SGHVS, FQNEAQ. CDR3 sequence (DNA): TGTGCCAGCAGCTTACTAGGTGAGCAGTTCTTC. This translates into CASSLLGEQFF.

The rearrangement joins TRBV7-8 to TRBJ1-3; possible D gene TRBD1, 5 bases. This CDR3 has 17 residues. Per the germline V gene, CDR1 is SGHVS and CDR2 is FQNEAQ. V was trimmed by 5 bases and J by 1 base, leaving 18 bases between them. The CDR3 reads CASSLFRAGPSGNTIYF. The DNA of the CDR3 is TGTGCCAGCAGCCTTTTCAGGGCTGGTCCATCTGGAAACACCATATATTTT.

The chain has TRBV3-1 (or the pseudogene TRBV3-2) and TRBJ1-1; weak D call: TRBD1 (6 bases). The CDR3 contains 14 residues. Trimming removed 5 bases from V and 1 base from J, with 11 bases in between. CDR1 and CDR2 from the germline V gene are LGHDT and YNNKEL (reference sequence). CDR3 in DNA: TGTGCCAGCAGCTACAGGGAAACGAACACTGAAGCTTTCTTT. It encodes CASSYRETNTEAFF.

The chain uses TRBV5-5 and TRBJ1-2; D is perhaps TRBD1 (5 bases). Per germline, CDR1 SGHKS and CDR2 YYEKEE (reference sequence). The V end lost 1 base, the J end lost 8 bases, and 15 bases lay between the germline ends. The CDR3 contains 14 residues. As DNA, the CDR3 is TGTGCCAGCAGCTTGTCTTCAGGGATGGAGGGCTACACCTTC. This codes for CASSLSSGMEGYTF.

Comments on this clone: Sequence at one end of the junction differs from germline and may be a read error. The chain links TRBV7-2 to TRBJ2-7; D is possibly TRBD2 (6 bases). The CDR3 runs 13 residues. CDR1 and CDR2 from the germline V gene are SGHTA and FQGNSA. CDR3 nucleotide sequence: TGTGCCAGCAGCCCATGGGACTCCCACGAGCAGTACTTC. Protein sequence: CASSPWDSHEQYF.

This sequence joins TRBV19 and TRBJ2-1, with D perhaps matching TRBD1 (6 bases). V was shortened by 2 bases and J by 4 bases, with 12 bases between the two germline ends. The CDR3 sequence is 15 residues long. Looked up from germline, CDR1 is LNHDA and CDR2 is SQIVND (reference sequence). The CDR3 bases are TGTGCCAGTAGTATAATCAGGGGTACTTACAATGAGCAGTTCTTC. Protein product: CASSIIRGTYNEQFF.

The chain recombines TRBV29-1 with TRBJ2-1, with D perhaps TRBD1 (6 bases). Trimming shortened V by 7 bases and J by 3 bases, and 10 bases separated the two germline ends. CDR1 and CDR2 (germline): SQVTM, ANQGSEA. The CDR3 covers 12 residues. The CDR3 DNA reads TGCAGCGGGACAGATTACTACAATGAGCAGTTCTTC. Protein: CSGTDYYNEQFF.

The rearrangement links TRBV2 to TRBJ1-5; D uncertain. The V end lost 9 bases, the J end lost 5 bases, and 14 bases lay between the germline ends. In germline, CDR1 is SNHLY, CDR2 FYNNEI. The CDR3 consists of 13 residues. The CDR3 nucleotides are TGTGCCAGTCGCGGGGAGGTCCATCAGCCCCAGCATTTT. Translated: CASRGEVHQPQHF.

This sequence joins TRBV6-6 and TRBJ2-3, with D perhaps matching TRBD2 (6 bases). There are 13 residues in the CDR3. With 5 bases removed from V and 9 bases from J, the gap between germline ends came to 15 bases. Germline CDR1 MNHNY, CDR2 SVGAGI (reference sequence). The CDR3, as DNA: TGTGCCAGCAGTGAGCAAATAGCGGCAACGCAGTATTTT. Amino acids: CASSEQIAATQYF.

The rearrangement uses TRBV7-2 and TRBJ1-2, with 8 bases aligning to TRBD1. Looked up from germline, CDR1 is SGHTA and CDR2 is FQGNSA. The length of the CDR3 is 17 residues. V was clipped by 1 base and J by 7 bases; unmatched bases: 14. This chain's CDR3 is CASSLVPGGKIYAGYTF. The CDR3 DNA sequence: TGTGCCAGCAGCTTAGTCCCAGGGGGCAAAATATATGCTGGCTACACCTTC.